The 6 T cell receptor beta chains reported below all come from one sample, sequenced in a study of cytomegalovirus exposure and HLA in healthy donors. The PCR employed 60 Vbeta primers together with 13 Jbeta primers. Sequencing was performed with immunoSEQ multiplex PCR; in TCRdb, only in-frame clones are kept and a portion is missing. The data hold about 200,000 clones, with roughly 80% observed a single time. Source material: PBMCs. Source of these receptors: a woman aged 25 to 39 in good health and CMV-seronegative.

This clone appeared once. The gene calls are TRBV7-6 and TRBJ2-2, with TRBD1 as a possible D gene (6 bases). CDR3 length: 17 amino acids. CDR1 is SGHVS and CDR2 is FNYEAQ in the germline V gene. V was cut by 2 bases and J by 0 bases, with 13 bases left in between. The CDR3 region is CASSLSPDRTNTGELFF. CDR3 nucleotide sequence: TGTGCCAGCAGCTTATCCCCCGACAGGACGAACACCGGGGAGCTGTTTTTT.

As for this clone: Germline and junction disagree at one end, which may indicate a read error. The chain is built from TRBV6-1 and TRBJ1-2; the D gene is possibly TRBD1 (5 bases). The CDR3 has 13 residues. Germline CDR1 MNHNS, CDR2 SASEGT. The CDR3, as DNA: TGTGCCAGCAGTGAACGGGGGGACTATGGCTACCCCTTC. Translating gives CASSERGDYGYPF.

The chain carries TRBV5-1 and TRBJ2-2, with D possibly TRBD2 on 6 matching bases. The CDR3 runs 14 residues. Germline CDR1 is SGHRS and CDR2 is YFSETQ. V gave up 6 bases and J gave up 6 bases, with 15 bases separating them. CDR3 coding DNA: TGCGCCAGCACCCCGGGGGACCGACCCGGGGAGCTGTTTTTT. Translating gives CASTPGDRPGELFF.

In this sample, this clone turned up once. V is TRBV27 and J is TRBJ2-7, with 8 bases matching TRBD1. Germline V gene sequence: CDR1 MNHEY, CDR2 SMNVEV (reference sequence). Trimming took 6 bases from V and 0 from J; bases not matched to a gene: 4. This CDR3 spans 14 amino acids. The CDR3 sequence: CASSHGQGSYEQYF. In DNA, the CDR3 is TGTGCCAGCAGCCACGGACAGGGCTCCTACGAGCAGTACTTC.

A few counts support this clone. A junction boundary mismatches the germline segment, possibly from a read error. This chain uses TRBV7-9 with TRBJ2-7; D not certain. The CDR3 extends over 12 amino acids. Per the germline V gene, CDR1 is SEHNR and CDR2 is FQNEAQ (reference sequence). The CDR3 region has the DNA TGTTCCAGCAGCTTAGTCGTCGACGAGCAGTACTTC. This codes for CSSSLVVDEQYF.

V and J are TRBV5-1 and TRBJ1-2, with TRBD1 matching 12 bases. The CDR3 spans 16 residues. With 6 bases clipped from V and 5 bases from J, the junction kept 11 bases outside the gene matches. From germline, CDR1 is SGHRS and CDR2 YFSETQ. The CDR3 nucleotides are TGCGCCAGCATCCAGATTCCGGGACAGGGGGCATATGGCTACACCTTC. It yields the protein CASIQIPGQGAYGYTF. Combining the CDR3 with reference TRBV5-1 and TRBJ1-2 gives the whole variable domain KAGVTQTPRYLIKTRGQQVTLSCSPISGHRSVSWYQQTPGQGLQFLFEYFSETQRNKGNFPGRFSGRQFSNSRSEMNVSTLELGDSALYLCASIQIPGQGAYGYTFGSGTRLTVV.